This TCR beta chain was sequenced during a study of cytomegalovirus exposure and HLA in healthy donors. Study conclusions and caveats: Certain sequence variants were highly shared and formed a cluster, and this cluster was likely a sequencing artifact. Earlier analysis yielded a pattern in which most TCR beta V segments were productive about 87% or about 30% of the time.

In the PCR, 60 Vbeta and 13 Jbeta primers were used. Here immunoSEQ multiplex PCR was the method, and the copy in TCRdb shows in-frame clones only, minus some. The sample yields 150,000 to 200,000 clones, around 86% seen once. Concerning this clone itself: What it recognizes is unknown.

Trimming took 0 bases from V and 12 from J; bases not matched to a gene: 8. This CDR3 spans 16 amino acids. Per the germline V gene, CDR1 is SGHDN and CDR2 is FVKESK. This chain links TRBV14 with TRBJ2-1, with TRBD2 matching 13 bases. Sample: PBMCs. The origin of this receptor is a girl aged 2 to 10 in good health and CMV-seropositive. CDR3 coding DNA: TGTGCCAGCAGCCAAGAAACTAGCGGGAGGGCCGGGTTGCAGTTCTTC. Its protein is CASSQETSGRAGLQFF.